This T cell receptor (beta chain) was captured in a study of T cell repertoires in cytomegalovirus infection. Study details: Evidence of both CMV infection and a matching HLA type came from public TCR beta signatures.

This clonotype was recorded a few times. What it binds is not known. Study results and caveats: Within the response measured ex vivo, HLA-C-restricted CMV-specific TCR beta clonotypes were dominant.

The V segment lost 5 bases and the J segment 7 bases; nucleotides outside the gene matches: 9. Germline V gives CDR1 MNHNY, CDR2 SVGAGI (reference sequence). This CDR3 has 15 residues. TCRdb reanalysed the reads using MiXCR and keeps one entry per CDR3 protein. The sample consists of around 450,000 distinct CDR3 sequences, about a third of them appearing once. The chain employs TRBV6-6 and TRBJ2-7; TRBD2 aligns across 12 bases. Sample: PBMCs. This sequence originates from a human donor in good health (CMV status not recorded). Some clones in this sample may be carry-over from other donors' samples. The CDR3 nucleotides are TGTGCCAGCAGTAGACTAGCGGGGGCCCCGGGGGAGCAGTACTTC. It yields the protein CASSRLAGAPGEQYF.